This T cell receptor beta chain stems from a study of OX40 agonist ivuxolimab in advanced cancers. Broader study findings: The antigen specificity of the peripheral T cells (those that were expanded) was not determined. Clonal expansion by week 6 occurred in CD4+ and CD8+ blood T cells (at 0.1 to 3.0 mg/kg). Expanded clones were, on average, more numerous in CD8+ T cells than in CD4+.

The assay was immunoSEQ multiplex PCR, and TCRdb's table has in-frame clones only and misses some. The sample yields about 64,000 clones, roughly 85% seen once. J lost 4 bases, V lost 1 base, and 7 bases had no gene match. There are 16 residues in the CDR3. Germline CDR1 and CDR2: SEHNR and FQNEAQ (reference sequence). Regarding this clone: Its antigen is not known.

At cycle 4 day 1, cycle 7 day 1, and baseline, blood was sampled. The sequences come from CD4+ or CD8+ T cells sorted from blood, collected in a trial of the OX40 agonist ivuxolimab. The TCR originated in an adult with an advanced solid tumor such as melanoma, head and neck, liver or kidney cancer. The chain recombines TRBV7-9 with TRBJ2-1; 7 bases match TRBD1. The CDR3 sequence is CASSLVRGGAYNEQFF. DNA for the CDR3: TGTGCCAGCAGCTTAGTACGAGGGGGCGCGTACAATGAGCAGTTCTTC. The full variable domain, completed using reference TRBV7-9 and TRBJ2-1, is DTGVSQNPRHKITKRGQNVTFRCDPISEHNRLYWYRQTLGQGPEFLTYFQNEAQLEKSRLLSDRFSAERPKGSFSTLEIQRTEQGDSAMYLCASSLVRGGAYNEQFFGPGTRLTVL.